Following are 17 T cell receptor beta chains from one sample sequenced in a study of T cell changes during pregnancy in multiple sclerosis. Method: immunoSEQ multiplex PCR; TCRdb's copy keeps in-frame clones and lacks some. The repertoire holds tens of thousands of clones, with around 96% as singletons. This specimen consisted of CD8+ T cells from peripheral blood mononuclear cells, obtained after pregnancy. Receptors were obtained from a female donor with multiple sclerosis, enrolled in a pregnancy study.

This clone appeared once. This same CDR3 is encoded by further DNA sequences in the sample. V is TRBV19 and J is TRBJ2-1; 11 bases align to TRBD2. With V trimmed by 5 bases and J by 0 bases, 6 bases remained unmatched. Germline CDR1 reads LNHDA; CDR2 reads SQIVND (reference sequence). CDR3 size: 17 residues. The CDR3 region is CASSPTSGRSSYNEQFF. CDR3 bases: TGTGCCAGTAGTCCCACTAGCGGGAGAAGCTCCTACAATGAGCAGTTCTTC.

The chain is built from TRBV19 and TRBJ2-7; possibly TRBD2 for D (5 bases). V was cut by 6 bases and J by 0 bases, with 9 bases left in between. Germline values: CDR1 LNHDA, CDR2 SQIVND (reference sequence). This CDR3 is 13 amino acids long. The CDR3 region has the DNA TGTGCCAGTAGAGGAGGAAACTCCTACGAGCAGTACTTC. This encodes CASRGGNSYEQYF.

The genes are TRBV27 and TRBJ2-7; 11 bases map to TRBD1. This CDR3 is 15 amino acids long. V dropped 6 bases and J dropped 5; count of bases not matched to a gene: 9. The V gene's germline CDR1 is MNHEY and CDR2 SMNVEV (reference sequence). CDR3 coding DNA: TGTGCCAGCAGACCGGACAGGGGGCGTCTCCACGAGCAGTACTTC. Translated, it gives CASRPDRGRLHEQYF.

In DNA, the CDR3 is TGTGCCAGCAGTTTCGGGACAGCTAACTATGGCTACACCTTC. This sequence encodes CASSFGTANYGYTF. The chain carries TRBV7-9 and TRBJ1-2, with 7 bases that match TRBD1. This CDR3 comprises 14 residues. V lost 6 bases, J lost 0 bases, and 4 bases stayed unmatched. CDR1 is SEHNR and CDR2 is FQNEAQ in the germline V gene (reference sequence).

The chain couples TRBV9 to TRBJ2-3; 7 nucleotides match TRBD2. The V gene end was trimmed by 10 bases and the J gene end by 5 bases; junction bases not matched to a gene: 1. Germline CDR1 is SGDLS and CDR2 is YYNGEE. The CDR3 length is 10 residues. The CDR3, as DNA: TGTGCCTCTAGCGGAGATACGCAGTATTTT. Translating gives CASSGDTQYF.

The chain carries TRBV7-9 and TRBJ1-1; TRBD1 might be the D (5 bases). This CDR3 comprises 10 residues. CDR1 is SEHNR and CDR2 is FQNEAQ in the germline V gene (reference sequence). The V end lost 7 bases, the J end lost 6 bases, and 6 bases lay between the germline ends. CDR3 sequence: CASTGAEAFF. CDR3 nucleotides: TGTGCCAGCACGGGGGCTGAAGCTTTCTTT.

The genes are TRBV5-6 and TRBJ1-2; D is undetermined. CDR1 is SGHDT and CDR2 is YYEEEE in the germline V gene. V was shortened by 0 bases and J by 8 bases, with 5 bases between the two germline ends. There are 11 residues in the CDR3. The DNA for the CDR3 is TGTGCCAGCAGCTTGGGCGCCGGCTACACCTTC. Amino acid sequence: CASSLGAGYTF.

The chain recombines TRBV7-9 with TRBJ2-5; D unresolved. With 0 bases removed from V and 5 bases from J, the gap between germline ends came to 7 bases. The germline gives CDR1 SEHNR, CDR2 FQNEAQ (reference sequence). The CDR3 has 13 residues. The CDR3 DNA reads as TGTGCCAGCAGCTTAGCGAATGAGGAGACCCAGTACTTC. Translating gives CASSLANEETQYF.

V gene TRBV14 combines with J gene TRBJ2-1, with TRBD1 matching over 9 bases. CDR3 length equals 15 residues. The germline CDR1 and CDR2 sequences are SGHDN and FVKESK. The junction had 3 bases not matched to a gene; V was cut back by 4 bases and J by 2 bases. The CDR3 spells CASSPDRGPYNEQFF. The CDR3 DNA sequence: TGTGCCAGCAGCCCGGACAGGGGCCCCTACAATGAGCAGTTCTTC.

This clone was seen once. J is TRBJ1-1 and V is TRBV27, with TRBD1 as a possible D gene (6 bases). The V and J ends lost 8 bases and 8 bases respectively, with 12 bases between them. The CDR3 runs 11 residues. Looked up from germline, CDR1 is MNHEY and CDR2 is SMNVEV (reference sequence). The CDR3 is CASQTGSEAFF. CDR3 DNA: TGTGCCAGCCAAACAGGGTCCGAAGCTTTCTTT.

This chain connects TRBV7-2 to TRBJ2-7, with D possibly matching TRBD2 (6 bases). The germline V gene has CDR1 SGHTA and CDR2 FQGNSA. V lost 5 bases and J lost 5, with 16 bases in between. The CDR3 has 14 residues. The CDR3 sequence: CASSPGWGVNEQYF. CDR3 coding DNA: TGTGCCAGCAGCCCTGGATGGGGGGTCAACGAGCAGTACTTC.

The chain uses TRBV7-2 and TRBJ2-7, with D tentatively TRBD1 (5 bases). V dropped 5 bases and J dropped 5 bases, with 16 bases sitting between them. The CDR3 totals 14 residues. Germline-derived CDR1 and CDR2 are SGHTA and FQGNSA. In DNA form, the CDR3 reads TGTGCCAGCAGCCCCTCCGTTATGGGGCACGAGCAGTACTTC. Its protein is CASSPSVMGHEQYF. The whole variable domain, remainder taken from reference TRBV7-2 and TRBJ2-7, is GAGVSQSPSNKVTEKGKDVELRCDPISGHTALYWYRQSLGQGLEFLIYFQGNSAPDKSGLPSDRFSAERTGGSVSTLTIQRTQQEDSAVYLCASSPSVMGHEQYFGPGTRLTVT.

V is TRBV7-9 and J is TRBJ1-4; D is perhaps TRBD1 (6 bases). The germline gives CDR1 SEHNR, CDR2 FQNEAQ (reference sequence). Trimming left V 5 bases short and J 3 bases short, with 13 bases between. The CDR3 runs to 15 residues. This CDR3 reads CASSPTRGPNEKLFF. The DNA of the CDR3 is TGTGCCAGCAGCCCAACCAGGGGACCTAATGAAAAACTGTTTTTT. Filled out from reference TRBV7-9 and TRBJ1-4, the complete variable domain reads DTGVSQNPRHKITKRGQNVTFRCDPISEHNRLYWYRQTLGQGPEFLTYFQNEAQLEKSRLLSDRFSAERPKGSFSTLEIQRTEQGDSAMYLCASSPTRGPNEKLFFGSGTQLSVL.

The chain has TRBV4-2 and TRBJ2-7, with TRBD1 matching 7 bases. The V gene end was trimmed by 2 bases and the J gene end by 2 bases; junction bases not matched to a gene: 12. CDR3 length equals 17 residues. The germline gives CDR1 LGHNA, CDR2 YNFKEQ. In nucleotides, the CDR3 is TGTGCCAGCAGCCAAACGAAGACAGGGTTTCGGGCCTACGAGCAGTACTTC. Translation gives CASSQTKTGFRAYEQYF.

The genes are TRBV21-1 and TRBJ1-2. TRBV21-1 is reported as a pseudogene. The CDR3 runs to 15 residues. CDR3 amino acids: CASSKEDREVYGYTF. DNA of the CDR3: TGTGCCAGCAGCAAAGAGGATCGGGAAGTCTATGGCTACACCTTC.

The rearrangement uses TRBV18 and TRBJ1-1; tentative D call: TRBD1 (5 bases). Trimming removed 8 bases from V and 1 base from J, with 8 bases in between. Germline values: CDR1 KGHSH, CDR2 LQKENI. CDR3 length: 12 amino acids. CDR3 amino acids: CASQGENTEAFF. Written as DNA, the CDR3 is TGTGCCAGCCAAGGGGAGAACACTGAAGCTTTCTTT.

The rearrangement joins TRBV27 to TRBJ2-1, with 8 bases lining up with TRBD1. The V gene end was trimmed by 1 base and the J gene end by 2 bases; junction bases not matched to a gene: 13. The CDR3 loop spans 19 amino acids. Per the germline V gene, CDR1 is MNHEY and CDR2 is SMNVEV (reference sequence). This chain's CDR3 is CASSLLPQGAGLPYNEQFF. CDR3 sequence (DNA): TGTGCCAGCAGTTTATTACCCCAGGGGGCGGGCCTACCCTACAATGAGCAGTTCTTC.